This TCR beta chain came from a study of blood T cell repertoires in COVID-19. Study background: Spain, Italy and the United States supplied samples that represented acute and convalescent COVID-19.

Germline CDR1 and CDR2: SGHRS and YFSETQ. Trimming pared 0 bases from V and 4 bases from J, leaving 7 bases between. The CDR3 contains 13 residues. Authors' data handling: Reference gene primer amplification gave nucleated cell count estimates. Profiled with immunoSEQ multiplex PCR; TCRdb holds only in-frame clones, not every one. Clonal size and the V and J genes are those of that table, whereas D and trimming came from the DNA. The table lists around 80,000 clones, 82% of them singletons, with approximately 12% in the top ten. Comments on this clone: This same CDR3 is encoded by further DNA sequences in the sample.

The rearrangement links TRBV5-1 to TRBJ1-1; D uncertain. Sequencing input: peripheral blood. The TCR originated in a man older than 75 with acute or convalescent COVID-19. CDR3 DNA: TGCGCCAGCAGCTTGGGCGGGCTCACTGAAGCTTTCTTT. This gives the protein CASSLGGLTEAFF.